This T cell receptor (beta chain) was identified during a study of T cell repertoires in cytomegalovirus infection. Study background: Both recently identified HLA-C-restricted and well-studied HLA-B-restricted CMV epitopes were used in the study. Matching HLA type and CMV infection were both indicated by public TCR beta signatures.

Details on this clonotype: Its antigen is unknown.

Findings and limits, study-wide: CMV-specific HLA-C-restricted TCR beta clonotypes dominated the ex vivo response. Summed frequency of shared TCR beta families picked out CMV carriers who also had the relevant HLA.

MiXCR, run by TCRdb on the reads, gives a single entry per CDR3 protein. The table has about 470,000 distinct CDR3 sequences, under 55% seen once. This material consisted of cultured PBMCs, taken from culture after CMV antigen stimulation. The source is a human donor in good health (CMV status not recorded). Some clones in this sample may be carry-over from other donors' samples.

The CDR3 loop reads CASSRGGSAYEQYF. CDR3 in DNA: TGTGCCAGCAGCCGCGGAGGTAGCGCTTACGAGCAGTACTTC. This chain links TRBV7-3 with TRBJ2-7; D is perhaps TRBD2 (5 bases). Trimming took 5 bases from V and 4 from J, leaving 15 bases between them. Germline CDR1 SGHTA, CDR2 FQGTGA. The CDR3 extends over 14 amino acids. The variable domain in full, with the rest retrieved from reference TRBV7-3 and TRBJ2-7, is GAGVSQTPSNKVTEKGKYVELRCDPISGHTALYWYRQSLGQGPEFLIYFQGTGAADDSGLPNDRFFAVRPEGSVSTLKIQRTERGDSAVYLCASSRGGSAYEQYFGPGTRLTVT.